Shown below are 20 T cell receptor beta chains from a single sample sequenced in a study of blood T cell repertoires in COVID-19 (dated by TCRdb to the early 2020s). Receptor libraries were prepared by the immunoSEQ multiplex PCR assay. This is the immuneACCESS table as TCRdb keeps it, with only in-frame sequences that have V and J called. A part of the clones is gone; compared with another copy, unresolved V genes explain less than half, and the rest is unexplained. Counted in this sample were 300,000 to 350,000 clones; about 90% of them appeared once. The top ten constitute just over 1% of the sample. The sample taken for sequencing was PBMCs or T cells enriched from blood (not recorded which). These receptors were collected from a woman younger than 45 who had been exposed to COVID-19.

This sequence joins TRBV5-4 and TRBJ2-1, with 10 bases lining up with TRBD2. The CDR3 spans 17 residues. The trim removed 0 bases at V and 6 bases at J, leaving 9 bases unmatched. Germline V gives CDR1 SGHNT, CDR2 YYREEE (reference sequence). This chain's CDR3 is CASSLGHLAGGRNEQFF. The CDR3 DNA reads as TGTGCCAGCAGCTTGGGACATTTAGCGGGGGGTCGCAATGAGCAGTTCTTC.

This CDR3 reads CASSYSRPTEDYEQYF. The CDR3 DNA follows: TGTGCCAGCAGTTACTCGAGACCGACGGAGGACTACGAGCAGTACTTC. The chain carries TRBV6-5 and TRBJ2-7; D perhaps matches TRBD2 (5 bases). Per germline, CDR1 MNHEY and CDR2 SVGAGI. The CDR3 consists of 16 residues. V was cut by 0 bases and J by 3 bases, with 15 bases left in between.

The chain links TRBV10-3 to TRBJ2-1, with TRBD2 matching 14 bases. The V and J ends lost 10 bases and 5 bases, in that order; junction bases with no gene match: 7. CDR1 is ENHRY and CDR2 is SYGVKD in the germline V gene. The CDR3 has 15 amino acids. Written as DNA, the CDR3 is TGTGCCACGGGGACTAGCGGGAGTGTCGACAATGAGCAGTTCTTC. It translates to CATGTSGSVDNEQFF.

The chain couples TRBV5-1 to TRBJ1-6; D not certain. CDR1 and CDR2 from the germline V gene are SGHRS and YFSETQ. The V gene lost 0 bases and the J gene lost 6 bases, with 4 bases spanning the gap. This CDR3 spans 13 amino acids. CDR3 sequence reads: CASSLAVNSPLHF. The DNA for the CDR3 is TGCGCCAGCAGCTTGGCAGTTAATTCACCCCTCCACTTT. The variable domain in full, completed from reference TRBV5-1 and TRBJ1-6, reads KAGVTQTPRYLIKTRGQQVTLSCSPISGHRSVSWYQQTPGQGLQFLFEYFSETQRNKGNFPGRFSGRQFSNSRSEMNVSTLELGDSALYLCASSLAVNSPLHFGNGTRLTVT.

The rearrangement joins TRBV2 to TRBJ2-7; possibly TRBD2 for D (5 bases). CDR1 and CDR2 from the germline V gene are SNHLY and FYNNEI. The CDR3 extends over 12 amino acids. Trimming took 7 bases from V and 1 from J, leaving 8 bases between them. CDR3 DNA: TGTGCCAGCACTCGGGAATCCTACGAGCAGTACTTC. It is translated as CASTRESYEQYF.

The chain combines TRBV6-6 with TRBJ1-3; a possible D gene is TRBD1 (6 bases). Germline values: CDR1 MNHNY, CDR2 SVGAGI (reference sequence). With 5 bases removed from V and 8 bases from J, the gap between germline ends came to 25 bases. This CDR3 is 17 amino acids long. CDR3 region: CASSPTNTGISGYTIYF. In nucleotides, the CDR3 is TGTGCCAGCAGTCCAACGAATACAGGGATCTCGGGGTACACCATATATTTT.

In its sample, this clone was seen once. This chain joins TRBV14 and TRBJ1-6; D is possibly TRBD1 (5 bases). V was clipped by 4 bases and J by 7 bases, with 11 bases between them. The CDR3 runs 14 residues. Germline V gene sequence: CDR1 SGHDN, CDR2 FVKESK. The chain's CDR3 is CASSLGGLNSPLHF. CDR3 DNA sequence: TGTGCCAGCAGCCTCGGGGGGTTGAATTCACCCCTCCACTTT.

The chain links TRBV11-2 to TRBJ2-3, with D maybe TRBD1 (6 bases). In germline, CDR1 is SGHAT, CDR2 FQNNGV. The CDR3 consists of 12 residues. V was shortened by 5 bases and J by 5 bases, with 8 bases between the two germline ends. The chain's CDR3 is CASSRTVDTQYF. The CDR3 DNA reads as TGTGCCAGCAGCCGGACAGTAGATACGCAGTATTTT.

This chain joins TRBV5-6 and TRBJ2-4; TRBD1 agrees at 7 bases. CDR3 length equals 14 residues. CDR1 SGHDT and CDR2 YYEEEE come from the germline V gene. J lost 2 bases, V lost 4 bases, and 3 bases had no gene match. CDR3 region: CASSVQGTKNIQYF. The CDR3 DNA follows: TGTGCCAGCAGCGTACAGGGGACCAAAAACATTCAGTACTTC.

The CDR3 reads CASRPSGQETQYF. CDR3 nucleotides: TGTGCCAGCAGGCCCTCGGGGCAAGAGACCCAGTACTTC. The rearrangement links TRBV27 to TRBJ2-5, with D tentatively TRBD2 (5 bases). The ends were cut back, 6 bases at V and 2 bases at J, with 10 bases in the middle. The germline V gene has CDR1 MNHEY and CDR2 SMNVEV (reference sequence). The CDR3 totals 13 residues.

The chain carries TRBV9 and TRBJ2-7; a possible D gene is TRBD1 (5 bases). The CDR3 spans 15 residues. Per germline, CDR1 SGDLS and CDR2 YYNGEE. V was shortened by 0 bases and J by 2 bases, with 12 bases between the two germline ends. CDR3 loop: CASSVGFTGAYEQYF. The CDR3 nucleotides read TGTGCCAGCAGCGTAGGTTTCACAGGAGCCTACGAGCAGTACTTC.

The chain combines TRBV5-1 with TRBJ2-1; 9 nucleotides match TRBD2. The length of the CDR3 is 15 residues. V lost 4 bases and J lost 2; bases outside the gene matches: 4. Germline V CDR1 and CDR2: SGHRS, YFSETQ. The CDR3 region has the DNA TGCGCCAGCAGCCAGACTAGCGGAACCTACAATGAGCAGTTCTTC. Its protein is CASSQTSGTYNEQFF.

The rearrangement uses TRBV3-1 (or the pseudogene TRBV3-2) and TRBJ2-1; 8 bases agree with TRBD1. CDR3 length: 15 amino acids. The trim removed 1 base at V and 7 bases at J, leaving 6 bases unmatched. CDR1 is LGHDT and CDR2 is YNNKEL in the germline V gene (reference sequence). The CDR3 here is CASSQVQGAGNEQFF. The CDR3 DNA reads TGTGCCAGCAGCCAAGTGCAGGGGGCTGGGAATGAGCAGTTCTTC.

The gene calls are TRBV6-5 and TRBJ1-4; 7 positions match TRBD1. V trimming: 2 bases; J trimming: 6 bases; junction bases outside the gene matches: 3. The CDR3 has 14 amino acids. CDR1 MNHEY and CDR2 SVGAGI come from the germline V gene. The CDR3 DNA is TGTGCCAGCAGTTACGGGCAGGGGGATGAAAAACTGTTTTTT. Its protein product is CASSYGQGDEKLFF.

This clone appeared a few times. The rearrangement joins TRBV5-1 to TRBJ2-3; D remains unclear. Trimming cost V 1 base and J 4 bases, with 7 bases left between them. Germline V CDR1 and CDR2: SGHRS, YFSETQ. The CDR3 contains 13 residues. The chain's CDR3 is CASSLFRADTQYF. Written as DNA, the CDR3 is TGCGCCAGCAGCTTGTTCCGCGCAGATACGCAGTATTTT.

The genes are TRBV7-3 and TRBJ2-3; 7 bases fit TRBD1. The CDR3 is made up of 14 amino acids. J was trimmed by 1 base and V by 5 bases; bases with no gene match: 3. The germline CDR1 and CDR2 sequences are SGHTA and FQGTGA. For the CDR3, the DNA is TGTGCCAGCAGCCCTACAGGGGGCACAGATACGCAGTATTTT. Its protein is CASSPTGGTDTQYF.

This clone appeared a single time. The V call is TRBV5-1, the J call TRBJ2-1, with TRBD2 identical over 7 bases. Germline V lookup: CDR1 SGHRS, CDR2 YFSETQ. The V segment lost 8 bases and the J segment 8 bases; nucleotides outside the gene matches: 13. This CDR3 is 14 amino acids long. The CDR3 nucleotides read TGCGCCAGTGTTAAAGCGGGGATCAGGGATGAGCAGTTCTTC. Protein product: CASVKAGIRDEQFF.

The CDR3 DNA is TGTGCCACCGCAGGAAGCGGGCCGGGCAATCAGCCCCAGCATTTT. This codes for CATAGSGPGNQPQHF. J is TRBJ1-5 and V is TRBV19, with no clear D. CDR3 length: 15 residues. Trimming cost V 10 bases and J 2 bases, with 18 bases left between them. Looked up from germline, CDR1 is LNHDA and CDR2 is SQIVND (reference sequence).

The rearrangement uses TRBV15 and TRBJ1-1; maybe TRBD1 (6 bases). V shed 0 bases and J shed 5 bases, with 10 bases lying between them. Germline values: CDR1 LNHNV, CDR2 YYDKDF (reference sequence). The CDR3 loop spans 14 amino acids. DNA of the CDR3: TGTGCCACCAGCAGAGATCAGGGGAGAACTGAAGCTTTCTTT. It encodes CATSRDQGRTEAFF.

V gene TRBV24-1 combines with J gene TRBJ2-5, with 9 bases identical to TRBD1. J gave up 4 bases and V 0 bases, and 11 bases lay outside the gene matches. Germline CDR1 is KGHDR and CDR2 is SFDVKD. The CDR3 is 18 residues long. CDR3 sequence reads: CATSDLPGQGSGGETQYF. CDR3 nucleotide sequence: TGTGCCACCAGTGATTTGCCGGGACAGGGAAGCGGCGGAGAGACCCAGTACTTC.